The clone carrying this TCR beta chain was seen repeatedly, ten times or more. Its cognate antigen is unknown. V dropped 9 bases and J dropped 4 bases, with 16 bases sitting between them. The V gene's germline CDR1 is MNHEY and CDR2 SMNVEV (reference sequence). This CDR3 contains 13 residues. The record originates from a study of CD8 T cells in ankylosing spondylitis. Study-level points and caveats: Ankylosing spondylitis blood seemed to carry a telltale TCR beta motif made of under 10 highly homologous variants.

Each CDR3 protein gets one entry after TCRdb re-called the 5' RACE reads with MiXCR. This table has a few hundred thousand distinct CDR3 sequences, 9.5% to 15% appearing once. The chain is built from TRBV27 and TRBJ2-7; D may be TRBD1 (6 bases). Sequencing was performed on blood, either unsorted or a sorted T cell fraction (not recorded which). The source is a male donor with ankylosing spondylitis. CDR3 residues: CASSRGTTYEQYF. In DNA form, the CDR3 reads TGTGCCAGTTCTAGGGGGACGACTTACGAGCAGTACTTC.